This passage covers 29 T cell receptor beta chains from one sample sequenced in a study of regulatory T cells in long-lasting Graves disease. Regarding time point: newly diagnosed GD, antithyroid drugs for less than 3 months. Following extraction of RNA from PBMCs, that RNA was used to make the TCR library. The TCR beta library used iRepertoire HTBI primers with Arm-PCR amplification of CDR3. TCRdb re-analysed the multiplex PCR reads in MiXCR, keeping a single row per CDR3 protein. The data show 450,000 to 600,000 distinct CDR3 sequences, with 16% seen just once and 12% held by the top ten. These sequences were also reported in another study, on T cells in Graves' hyperthyroidism and ophthalmopathy.

This specimen was peripheral blood mononuclear cells (PBMCs), taken at new diagnosis, from a patient treated with antithyroid drugs. The origin of the receptors is a man aged 35 to 55 with Graves disease.

This clonotype was counted ten times or more. The chain links TRBV6-1 to TRBJ1-1; D gene ambiguous. Germline V gene data show CDR1 as MNHNS and CDR2 as SASEGT. V was clipped by 6 bases and J by 0 bases, with 17 bases between them. This CDR3 is 16 amino acids long. CDR3 sequence: CASRPTRTVMNTEAFF. The CDR3 nucleotides are TGTGCCAGCAGACCCACCCGGACGGTCATGAACACTGAAGCTTTCTTT.

The chain joins TRBV5-6 to TRBJ2-4, with D maybe TRBD2 (6 bases). CDR3 length equals 16 residues. Between the trimmed V and J ends, which lost 1 base and 0 bases, there was a span of 11 bases. CDR1 SGHDT and CDR2 YYEEEE come from the germline V gene. Here the CDR3 DNA reads TGTGCCAGCAGCTTGTTCGCGGGATTAGCCAAAAACATTCAGTACTTC. It codes for CASSLFAGLAKNIQYF.

Worth noting for this clonotype: One end of the junction fails to match germline, which may point to a read error. This chain uses TRBV2 with TRBJ1-5; D is uncertain. From germline, CDR1 is SNHLY and CDR2 FYNNEI. The CDR3 consists of 15 residues. The CDR3 bases are TGTGCCGGCAGTGAATCAGGTCGGAGGAGTCAGCCCCAGCATTTT. This translates into CAGSESGRRSQPQHF.

The CDR3 reads CASSRRLAGSTDTQYF. CDR3 coding DNA: TGTGCCAGCAGTCGTCGACTAGCGGGAAGCACAGATACGCAGTATTTT. The genes are TRBV12-3 or TRBV12-4 and TRBJ2-3; TRBD2 aligns across 11 bases. The V and J ends lost 5 bases and 0 bases, in that order; junction bases with no gene match: 4. This CDR3 has 16 amino acids.

This rearrangement joins TRBV5-1 to TRBJ1-6; 7 bases match TRBD1. With 0 bases clipped from V and 8 bases from J, the junction kept 8 bases outside the gene matches. Germline CDR1 and CDR2: SGHRS and YFSETQ. The CDR3 has 16 amino acids. This chain's CDR3 is CASSLGQGTRDSPLHF. In DNA form, the CDR3 reads TGCGCCAGCAGCTTGGGACAGGGAACGAGGGATTCACCCCTCCACTTT.

The rearrangement links TRBV28 to TRBJ2-3; TRBD1 is a possible D gene (8 bases). Trimming took 5 bases from V and 4 from J, leaving 19 bases between them. From germline, CDR1 is MDHEN and CDR2 SYDVKM. The CDR3 runs 16 residues. The CDR3 spells CASSRNRGGFADTQYF. DNA of the CDR3: TGTGCCAGCAGTAGAAACAGGGGGGGATTCGCAGATACGCAGTATTTT.

The table lists this clonotype with many counts. The rearrangement joins TRBV5-1 to TRBJ1-2; D unclear. The germline V and J ends were trimmed by 3 bases and 8 bases, with 23 bases remaining between them. CDR3 size: 16 residues. Germline V gene lookup returns CDR1 SGHRS and CDR2 YFSETQ. The CDR3 DNA reads as TGCGCCAGCAGCTCAAACACGCCTCGGGGTAGAGGAGGCTACACCTTC. Translation: CASSSNTPRGRGGYTF. Filled out from reference TRBV5-1 and TRBJ1-2, the complete variable domain reads KAGVTQTPRYLIKTRGQQVTLSCSPISGHRSVSWYQQTPGQGLQFLFEYFSETQRNKGNFPGRFSGRQFSNSRSEMNVSTLELGDSALYLCASSSNTPRGRGGYTFGSGTRLTVV.

This clonotype was seen ten or more times. The rearrangement links TRBV7-2 to TRBJ1-2; 7 bases line up with TRBD1. This CDR3 is built from 16 residues. J gave up 0 bases and V 1 base, and 5 bases lay outside the gene matches. Germline V gene data show CDR1 as SGHTA and CDR2 as FQGNSA. CDR3 DNA: TGTGCCAGCAGCTTAGGGAGGGACAGACCTAACTATGGCTACACCTTC. It encodes CASSLGRDRPNYGYTF.

The rearrangement links TRBV28 to TRBJ2-7, with TRBD2 matching 8 bases. The germline V gene encodes CDR1 MDHEN and CDR2 SYDVKM. V shed 7 bases, J shed 4 bases, and the junction held 6 bases outside the gene matches. The CDR3 is made up of 13 amino acids. Here the CDR3 DNA reads TGTGCCAGCACCCGAGCGGGAGCTTACGAGCAGTACTTC. As protein: CASTRAGAYEQYF.

The chain is built from TRBV5-1 and TRBJ2-3, with unresolved D. Trimming stripped 4 bases from V and 1 base from J, with 10 bases between. Germline V gene lookup returns CDR1 SGHRS and CDR2 YFSETQ. This CDR3 spans 14 amino acids. CDR3 bases: TGCGCCAGCAGCCAGACTCTAGGCACAGATACGCAGTATTTT. It yields the protein CASSQTLGTDTQYF.

This clonotype was found many times. The chain joins TRBV6-1 to TRBJ1-4, with D perhaps TRBD1 (5 bases). Germline V CDR1 and CDR2: MNHNS, SASEGT. The CDR3 runs to 13 residues. Trimming took 8 bases from V and 8 from J, leaving 15 bases between them. CDR3 region: CASGRGTREKLFF. The CDR3, as DNA: TGTGCCAGCGGAAGAGGGACGAGAGAAAAACTGTTTTTT.

This clonotype was seen at least ten times. The rearrangement uses TRBV3-1 and TRBJ2-3, with D possibly matching TRBD2 (5 bases). The CDR3 runs to 14 residues. V was cut by 4 bases and J by 2 bases, with 10 bases left in between. Germline CDR1 LGHDT, CDR2 YNNKEL (reference sequence). The CDR3 reads CASSPPGDTDTQYF. The CDR3 coding sequence is TGTGCCAGCAGCCCCCCCGGGGACACAGATACGCAGTATTTT.

The chain is built from TRBV7-9 and TRBJ2-2, with 13 bases that match TRBD2. This CDR3 comprises 17 residues. Germline lookup yields CDR1 SEHNR and CDR2 FQNEAQ (reference sequence). With 5 bases clipped from V and 4 bases from J, the junction kept 7 bases outside the gene matches. Written as DNA, the CDR3 is TGTGCCAGCAGCACAACTAGCGGGAGGGTGGTCACCGGGGAGCTGTTTTTT. It yields the protein CASSTTSGRVVTGELFF.

This clonotype was found many times. The J gene is TRBJ2-1, the V gene TRBV20-1, with 10 bases lining up with TRBD2. Germline CDR1 reads DFQATT; CDR2 reads SNEGSKA (reference sequence). V was clipped by 3 bases and J by 0 bases; unmatched bases: 5. The CDR3 loop spans 16 amino acids. The CDR3 DNA reads as TGCAGTGCTAGGGCACTAGCGGGGCCCTCCTACAATGAGCAGTTCTTC. Its translation: CSARALAGPSYNEQFF.

This clonotype was picked up many times. This chain joins TRBV5-1 and TRBJ1-1; no clear D. V dropped 0 bases and J dropped 1 base, with 7 bases sitting between them. The CDR3 has 14 residues. Per the germline V gene, CDR1 is SGHRS and CDR2 is YFSETQ. CDR3 sequence: CASSLEVPNTEAFF. As DNA, the CDR3 is TGCGCCAGCAGCTTGGAGGTCCCGAACACTGAAGCTTTCTTT. Full variable domain (outside the CDR3, taken from reference TRBV5-1 and TRBJ1-1): KAGVTQTPRYLIKTRGQQVTLSCSPISGHRSVSWYQQTPGQGLQFLFEYFSETQRNKGNFPGRFSGRQFSNSRSEMNVSTLELGDSALYLCASSLEVPNTEAFFGQGTRLTVV.

The chain uses TRBV5-1 and TRBJ1-1; D is undetermined. V was clipped by 6 bases and J by 0 bases, with 9 bases between them. CDR3 size: 13 residues. The germline gives CDR1 SGHRS, CDR2 YFSETQ. The DNA of the CDR3 is TGCGCCAGCATGGTTTCGGTGAACACTGAAGCTTTCTTT. Translating it yields CASMVSVNTEAFF.

This clonotype was counted ten times or more. The chain combines TRBV7-3 with TRBJ1-4; tentative D call: TRBD1 (5 bases). The CDR3 spans 17 residues. The ends were cut back, 2 bases at V and 0 bases at J, with 13 bases in the middle. CDR1 is SGHTA and CDR2 is FQGTGA in the germline V gene. As DNA, the CDR3 is TGTGCCAGCAGCTTAGCTCGACAGCAGGCAACTAATGAAAAACTGTTTTTT. This gives the protein CASSLARQQATNEKLFF.

This clonotype was seen repeatedly, ten times or more. As DNA, the CDR3 is TGTGCCAGCAGTTTAGGGCAGGGGTGGGGAAACACCATATATTTT. It encodes CASSLGQGWGNTIYF. The chain recombines TRBV28 with TRBJ1-3; possible D gene TRBD1, 6 bases. The CDR3 covers 15 residues. Trimming left V 2 bases short and J 4 bases short, with 12 bases between. From germline, CDR1 is MDHEN and CDR2 SYDVKM. The full variable domain, rest sourced from reference TRBV28 and TRBJ1-3, is DVKVTQSSRYLVKRTGEKVFLECVQDMDHENMFWYRQDPGLGLRLIYFSYDVKMKEKGDIPEGYSVSREKKERFSLILESASTNQTSMYLCASSLGQGWGNTIYFGEGSWLTVV.

The rearrangement uses TRBV6-4 and TRBJ2-4, with D perhaps TRBD2 (5 bases). V was trimmed by 9 bases and J by 0 bases, leaving 9 bases between them. The CDR3 covers 13 residues. CDR1 is MRHNA and CDR2 is SNTAGT in the germline V gene. The CDR3 DNA follows: TGTGCCAGGAGCGGACTAGCCAAAAACATTCAGTACTTC. Translated, it gives CARSGLAKNIQYF.

This clonotype was counted between two and nine times. One base away lies a much larger clone, so this may be a sequencing read error. This chain uses TRBV6-1 with TRBJ2-7; possibly TRBD1 for D (5 bases). Germline CDR1 reads MNHNS; CDR2 reads SASEGT. The V gene lost 6 bases and the J gene lost 8 bases, with 14 bases spanning the gap. CDR3 length: 12 residues. CDR3 nucleotides: TGTGCCAGCAGCCCGTCAGGGCGGAAGCAGTACTTC. Translated, it gives CASSPSGRKQYF.

This clonotype was detected many times. V usage is TRBV18 and J usage is TRBJ1-3, with a weak D call TRBD1 (6 bases). Germline lookup yields CDR1 KGHSH and CDR2 LQKENI. Trimming stripped 5 bases from V and 0 bases from J, with 11 bases between. This CDR3 has 15 amino acids. Here the CDR3 DNA reads TGTGCCAGCTCAGAAACAGGGATCTCTGGAAACACCATATATTTT. It is translated as CASSETGISGNTIYF.

The chain combines TRBV9 with TRBJ1-1, with D possibly TRBD1 on 5 matching bases. The V and J ends lost 0 bases and 3 bases respectively, with 15 bases between them. From germline, CDR1 is SGDLS and CDR2 YYNGEE. The CDR3 totals 16 residues. The DNA of the CDR3 is TGTGCCAGCAGCGTAGTCCTGAAGGGGAGGGACACTGAAGCTTTCTTT. Residues: CASSVVLKGRDTEAFF.

This clonotype was observed at least ten times. The chain carries TRBV27 and TRBJ1-1, with TRBD1 matching 7 bases. The CDR3 totals 15 residues. Germline lookup yields CDR1 MNHEY and CDR2 SMNVEV (reference sequence). The V and J ends lost 5 bases and 6 bases, in that order; junction bases with no gene match: 12. The CDR3 sequence: CASSPLGDSGPEAFF. The DNA of the CDR3 is TGTGCCAGCAGTCCACTCGGGGACAGCGGACCTGAAGCTTTCTTT.

This clonotype showed up many times. The chain joins TRBV30 to TRBJ2-7; D possibly uses TRBD1 or TRBD2 (5 bases each). Germline V gives CDR1 GTSNPN, CDR2 SVGIG (reference sequence). CDR3 length equals 17 residues. V was shortened by 0 bases and J by 1 base, with 19 bases between the two germline ends. The CDR3 sequence: CAWSVRPSGPYSYEQYF. In DNA form, the CDR3 reads TGTGCCTGGAGTGTACGTCCATCGGGGCCTTATTCCTACGAGCAGTACTTC.

In this sample, this clonotype turned up many times. The V call is TRBV24-1, the J call TRBJ2-1; D could derive from TRBD1 or TRBD2 (7 bases each). CDR1 and CDR2 (germline): KGHDR, SFDVKD. The length of the CDR3 is 15 residues. The ends were cut back, 4 bases at V and 9 bases at J, with 18 bases in the middle. Here the CDR3 DNA reads TGTGCCACCAGTGAGCCGATGGGAGGGGGCACTGAGCAGTTCTTC. Its translation: CATSEPMGGGTEQFF.

This clonotype was detected a few times. Being one base from a much bigger clone, this may be a read error. V and J are TRBV5-6 and TRBJ1-1; tentatively, D is TRBD1 (5 bases). There are 13 residues in the CDR3. The V and J ends lost 0 bases and 3 bases respectively, with 6 bases between them. CDR1 SGHDT and CDR2 YYEEEE come from the germline V gene. CDR3 region: CASSLAGHTEAFF. DNA for the CDR3: TGTGCCAGCAGCTTGGCAGGGCACACTGAAGCTTTCTTT. Looking up the rest from reference TRBV5-6 and TRBJ1-1 gives the full variable domain: DAGVTQSPTHLIKTRGQQVTLRCSPKSGHDTVSWYQQALGQGPQFIFQYYEEEERQRGNFPDRFSGHQFPNYSSELNVNALLLGDSALYLCASSLAGHTEAFFGQGTRLTVV.

In the case of this clonotype: A single base separates this from a much larger clone, so it may be a read error. The rearrangement links TRBV2 to TRBJ2-1; tentatively, D is TRBD1 (5 bases). V lost 3 bases, J lost 7 bases, and 16 bases lay in between. Germline V gene data show CDR1 as SNHLY and CDR2 as FYNNEI. The CDR3 runs to 15 residues. The CDR3 sequence is CASSDVQAGKNEQFF. The CDR3 DNA sequence: TGTGCCAGCAGTGACGTACAGGCAGGGAAGAATGAGCAGTTCTTC.

This clonotype was seen repeatedly, ten times or more. The genes are TRBV12-3 or TRBV12-4 and TRBJ1-1; no firm D call. The CDR3 extends over 11 amino acids. V was shortened by 3 bases and J by 6 bases, with 5 bases between the two germline ends. CDR3 nucleotides: TGTGCCAGCAGTTTCGGGGCTGAAGCTTTCTTT. Translated: CASSFGAEAFF.

This clonotype appeared many times. The chain carries TRBV5-5 and TRBJ2-7, with a weak D call TRBD2 (6 bases). The germline gives CDR1 SGHKS, CDR2 YYEKEE (reference sequence). This CDR3 spans 14 amino acids. Trimming left V 4 bases short and J 2 bases short, with 13 bases between. The CDR3 DNA reads TGTGCCAGCAGCCACTTGGGGGGAGCCTACGAGCAGTACTTC. Translating it yields CASSHLGGAYEQYF.